One sample yielded the 27 T cell receptor beta chains listed below, sequenced in a study of CD8 T cells in ankylosing spondylitis. Findings and limits, study-wide: A motif of several highly homologous TCR beta variants was seen as apparently characteristic of ankylosing spondylitis blood.

Which antigens these TCRs recognize remains unknown. TCRdb reanalysed the 5' RACE reads using MiXCR and keeps one entry per CDR3 protein. The sample holds more than 100,000 distinct CDR3 sequences, under 20% seen once. Sequenced: blood, either unsorted or a sorted T cell fraction (not recorded which). These receptors were taken from a male donor with ankylosing spondylitis.

Ten or more counts support this clonotype. V gene TRBV27 combines with J gene TRBJ1-2; possible D gene TRBD1, 5 bases. Looked up from germline, CDR1 is MNHEY and CDR2 is SMNVEV (reference sequence). The CDR3 length is 13 residues. Trimming removed 6 bases from V and 4 bases from J, with 12 bases in between. CDR3 loop: CASSLAGGYGYTF. DNA of the CDR3: TGTGCCAGCAGCCTGGCGGGGGGCTATGGCTACACCTTC.

Many counts were recorded for this clonotype. The chain recombines TRBV9 with TRBJ2-2, with TRBD1 matching over 7 bases. CDR3 length: 15 amino acids. Germline CDR1 reads SGDLS; CDR2 reads YYNGEE. J lost 7 bases, V lost 0 bases, and 6 bases had no gene match. CDR3 nucleotide sequence: TGTGCCAGCAGCGTAGGGTCCAGGGGGTTCGGGGAGCTGTTTTTT. Translating gives CASSVGSRGFGELFF.

This clonotype was seen a handful of times. The chain combines TRBV29-1 with TRBJ2-2, with unresolved D. Deletions cut 4 bases from V and 5 bases from J, with 11 bases between. CDR1 is SQVTM and CDR2 is ANQGSEA in the germline V gene. The CDR3 sequence is 13 residues long. CDR3: CSVGGHRTGELFF. CDR3 in DNA: TGCAGCGTTGGTGGGCATCGAACCGGGGAGCTGTTTTTT.

This chain uses TRBV7-2 with TRBJ2-7; 9 bases match TRBD2. The length of the CDR3 is 15 residues. J gave up 7 bases and V 4 bases, and 11 bases lay outside the gene matches. In germline, CDR1 is SGHTA, CDR2 FQGNSA. The CDR3 nucleotides are TGTGCCAGCAGCTCCTTAGCGGGAGCGGCTATAGAGCAGTACTTC. Protein: CASSSLAGAAIEQYF.

The V and J genes are TRBV11-2 and TRBJ2-3; 7 positions match TRBD2. The germline V gene has CDR1 SGHAT and CDR2 FQNNGV. Trimming removed 2 bases from V and 5 bases from J; junction bases left unmatched: 13. The CDR3 runs to 17 residues. CDR3 bases: TGTGCCAGCAGCTTAAAGTTAAGCGGGACCGTTGTAGATACGCAGTATTTT. Translated: CASSLKLSGTVVDTQYF.

The chain employs TRBV7-2 and TRBJ2-7, with D uncertain. Germline CDR1 reads SGHTA; CDR2 reads FQGNSA. V lost 6 bases and J lost 3, with 18 bases in between. The CDR3 extends over 15 amino acids. The CDR3 DNA follows: TGTGCCAGCAGTCTGGCGGCAGGACCGGGCTACGAGCAGTACTTC. Protein: CASSLAAGPGYEQYF. Looking up the rest from reference TRBV7-2 and TRBJ2-7 gives the full variable domain: GAGVSQSPSNKVTEKGKDVELRCDPISGHTALYWYRQSLGQGLEFLIYFQGNSAPDKSGLPSDRFSAERTGGSVSTLTIQRTQQEDSAVYLCASSLAAGPGYEQYFGPGTRLTVT.

The CDR3 region is CAIMPSGRQNEQFF. CDR3 bases: TGTGCCATCATGCCTAGCGGGAGGCAGAATGAGCAGTTCTTC. This chain links TRBV10-3 with TRBJ2-1, with 11 bases that match TRBD2. Germline lookup yields CDR1 ENHRY and CDR2 SYGVKD. With 7 bases clipped from V and 7 bases from J, the junction kept 6 bases outside the gene matches. The CDR3 runs to 14 residues.

This clonotype was counted between two and nine times. The gene calls are TRBV11-1 and TRBJ2-2, with TRBD2 identical over 9 bases. The V gene's germline CDR1 is SGHAT and CDR2 FQDESV (reference sequence). CDR3 size: 19 residues. The J segment lost 0 bases and the V segment lost 5 bases, leaving 13 bases of the junction unmatched. CDR3 amino acids: CASSTYVWREGSNTGELFF. The CDR3 DNA is TGTGCCAGCAGCACATACGTGTGGCGGGAGGGATCGAACACCGGGGAGCTGTTTTTT.

Many counts were recorded for this clonotype. The genes are TRBV4-3 and TRBJ2-7, with D unresolved. This CDR3 is built from 15 residues. The germline V and J ends were trimmed by 1 base and 5 bases, with 15 bases remaining between them. The germline V gene has CDR1 LGHNA and CDR2 YSLEER. The CDR3 loop reads CASSQVAHSKDEQYF. CDR3 DNA sequence: TGCGCCAGCAGCCAAGTGGCGCACAGTAAGGACGAGCAGTACTTC.

In its sample, this clonotype was seen many times. This chain uses TRBV12-5 with TRBJ2-1; 8 bases agree with TRBD1. The germline gives CDR1 LGHNT, CDR2 FRNRAP. The length of the CDR3 is 16 residues. J was trimmed by 0 bases and V by 0 bases; bases with no gene match: 1. The CDR3 DNA sequence: TGTGCTAGTGGTTTGGTTACAGGGGGCTCCTACAATGAGCAGTTCTTC. Translating it yields CASGLVTGGSYNEQFF.

Only a few counts were recorded for this clonotype. The chain recombines TRBV27 with TRBJ2-3, with 14 bases matching TRBD2. Per germline, CDR1 MNHEY and CDR2 SMNVEV (reference sequence). The CDR3 is 17 residues long. V lost 2 bases, J lost 1 base, and 2 bases stayed unmatched. CDR3 DNA: TGTGCCAGCAGTTTAATGGGACTAGCGGGAGGCACAGATACGCAGTATTTT. It codes for CASSLMGLAGGTDTQYF.

This clonotype was detected only a few times. This chain links TRBV12-3 or TRBV12-4 with TRBJ2-2, with TRBD1 as a possible D gene (6 bases). V gave up 8 bases and J gave up 2 bases, with 18 bases separating them. The CDR3 contains 16 residues. CDR3 nucleotide sequence: TGTGCCAGCGGACCCCGGACAGACTTTAACACCGGGGAGCTGTTTTTT. Encoded protein: CASGPRTDFNTGELFF.

This clonotype was counted only a few times. CDR3 sequence (DNA): TGCAGTGCTCCATTGCATACTAGACTGGATGAGCAGTTCTTC. Translating gives CSAPLHTRLDEQFF. The rearrangement links TRBV20-1 to TRBJ2-1; D perhaps matches TRBD2 (5 bases). The germline CDR1 and CDR2 sequences are DFQATT and SNEGSKA (reference sequence). CDR3 length: 14 amino acids. The V and J ends lost 5 bases and 8 bases respectively, with 19 bases between them.

This clonotype has just a few counts. The chain recombines TRBV7-6 with TRBJ2-1, with 13 bases lining up with TRBD2. The germline CDR1 and CDR2 sequences are SGHVS and FNYEAQ. With V trimmed by 5 bases and J by 4 bases, 2 bases remained unmatched. The CDR3 has 15 amino acids. The CDR3 here is CASSTGLAGYNEQFF. The CDR3, as DNA: TGTGCCAGCAGCACGGGACTAGCGGGATACAATGAGCAGTTCTTC.

CDR3 DNA sequence: TGTGCCAGCAGTTACCAGGCTGACATCTACGAGCAGTACTTC. Amino acid sequence: CASSYQADIYEQYF. The chain is built from TRBV6-5 and TRBJ2-7; D call uncertain. There are 14 residues in the CDR3. CDR1 and CDR2 (germline): MNHEY, SVGAGI. Trimming pared 2 bases from V and 3 bases from J, leaving 11 bases between.

The chain couples TRBV20-1 to TRBJ2-6; 7 positions match TRBD2. This CDR3 comprises 13 residues. The junction had 1 base not matched to a gene; V was cut back by 6 bases and J by 2 bases. The germline gives CDR1 DFQATT, CDR2 SNEGSKA (reference sequence). The CDR3 loop is CSAREAGANVLTF. DNA of the CDR3: TGCAGTGCCCGGGAGGCTGGGGCCAACGTCCTGACTTTC.

This chain connects TRBV20-1 to TRBJ1-6; D uncertain. CDR3 size: 14 residues. The germline V gene has CDR1 DFQATT and CDR2 SNEGSKA (reference sequence). Trimming left V 7 bases short and J 6 bases short, with 16 bases between. The CDR3 bases are TGCAGTGTTTCAGCCCGGGGTGGTAATTCACCCCTCCACTTT. Its translation: CSVSARGGNSPLHF.

CDR3 sequence reads: CSARKGVNEKLFF. In nucleotides, the CDR3 is TGCAGTGCTAGGAAGGGTGTTAATGAAAAACTGTTTTTT. This sequence joins TRBV20-1 and TRBJ1-4; no reliable D call. Germline CDR1 is DFQATT and CDR2 is SNEGSKA (reference sequence). This CDR3 contains 13 residues. V lost 3 bases, J lost 4 bases, and 9 bases lay in between.

This clonotype was seen a handful of times. The chain joins TRBV29-1 to TRBJ2-1; D not resolved. This CDR3 comprises 14 residues. V lost 7 bases to trimming and J lost 2 bases, with 15 bases between them. Germline CDR1 SQVTM, CDR2 ANQGSEA. In DNA form, the CDR3 reads TGCAGCGCACACCCCGCCGGGCCCTACAATGAGCAGTTCTTC. Its translation is CSAHPAGPYNEQFF.

This clonotype was observed many times. The V call is TRBV28, the J call TRBJ2-7, with D perhaps matching TRBD2 (5 bases). The germline V gene encodes CDR1 MDHEN and CDR2 SYDVKM. V dropped 2 bases and J dropped 2 bases, with 10 bases sitting between them. This CDR3 comprises 14 residues. The CDR3 is CASSLLRGTYEQYF. The CDR3 DNA follows: TGTGCCAGCAGTTTACTTCGGGGAACCTACGAGCAGTACTTC.

The chain combines TRBV28 with TRBJ2-1; unclear D gene. The CDR3 is 17 residues long. Between the trimmed V and J ends, which lost 1 base and 2 bases, there was a span of 15 bases. The germline V gene has CDR1 MDHEN and CDR2 SYDVKM. CDR3 DNA sequence: TGTGCCAGCAGTTTATACAGCCTAGTCGGTCCCTACAATGAGCAGTTCTTC. This encodes CASSLYSLVGPYNEQFF. The variable domain in full, completed from reference TRBV28 and TRBJ2-1, reads DVKVTQSSRYLVKRTGEKVFLECVQDMDHENMFWYRQDPGLGLRLIYFSYDVKMKEKGDIPEGYSVSREKKERFSLILESASTNQTSMYLCASSLYSLVGPYNEQFFGPGTRLTVL.

This clonotype was observed a handful of times. The rearrangement joins TRBV4-3 to TRBJ2-7; D remains unclear. The CDR3 is made up of 15 amino acids. Germline CDR1 reads LGHNA; CDR2 reads YSLEER. V dropped 0 bases and J dropped 3 bases, with 12 bases sitting between them. In nucleotides, the CDR3 is TGCGCCAGCAGCCAAGAATCCCGGAGCGACTACGAGCAGTACTTC. This translates into CASSQESRSDYEQYF.

This clonotype was seen more than once but under ten times. This chain joins TRBV7-9 and TRBJ2-7, with D perhaps TRBD1 (6 bases). The CDR3 is 15 residues long. Germline V gives CDR1 SEHNR, CDR2 FQNEAQ (reference sequence). V lost 1 base to trimming and J lost 3 bases, with 13 bases between them. CDR3 nucleotides: TGTGCCAGCAGCTTAGGAGGCAGGGGTCTCTACGAGCAGTACTTC. This gives the protein CASSLGGRGLYEQYF. Combining the CDR3 with reference TRBV7-9 and TRBJ2-7 gives the whole variable domain DTGVSQNPRHKITKRGQNVTFRCDPISEHNRLYWYRQTLGQGPEFLTYFQNEAQLEKSRLLSDRFSAERPKGSFSTLEIQRTEQGDSAMYLCASSLGGRGLYEQYFGPGTRLTVT.

This clonotype was seen only a few times. The chain is built from TRBV28 and TRBJ2-3, with a weak D call TRBD2 (5 bases). Trimming took off 7 bases at V and 1 base at J, with 18 bases between the two ends. Germline CDR1 MDHEN, CDR2 SYDVKM. The CDR3 extends over 16 amino acids. The CDR3, as DNA: TGTGCCAGCAACTCGGGGTACCACGGAGGCACAGATACGCAGTATTTT. This translates into CASNSGYHGGTDTQYF.

V is TRBV3-1 and J is TRBJ2-2; possibly TRBD2 for D (5 bases). Germline-derived CDR1 and CDR2 are LGHDT and YNNKEL (reference sequence). Trimming took off 1 base at V and 1 base at J, with 13 bases between the two ends. The CDR3 is 17 residues long. This chain's CDR3 is CASSQVIRTWNTGELFF. The CDR3 DNA follows: TGTGCCAGCAGCCAAGTGATTAGGACTTGGAACACCGGGGAGCTGTTTTTT. Full variable domain (remainder filled in from reference TRBV3-1 and TRBJ2-2): DTAVSQTPKYLVTQMGNDKSIKCEQNLGHDTMYWYKQDSKKFLKIMFSYNNKELIINETVPNRFSPKSPDKAHLNLHINSLELGDSAVYFCASSQVIRTWNTGELFFGEGSRLTVL.

The chain uses TRBV27 and TRBJ2-1; TRBD2 agrees at 8 bases. Germline loops: CDR1 MNHEY, CDR2 SMNVEV (reference sequence). The V and J ends lost 0 bases and 3 bases, in that order; junction bases with no gene match: 7. This CDR3 contains 17 residues. CDR3 DNA sequence: TGTGCCAGCAGTTTATCGAAGACTAGCGCGTTCTACAATGAGCAGTTCTTC. Protein sequence: CASSLSKTSAFYNEQFF.

The chain recombines TRBV12-3 or TRBV12-4 with TRBJ2-1; weak D call: TRBD2 (6 bases). The CDR3 loop spans 16 amino acids. V lost 5 bases and J 3 bases, leaving 17 bases between the germline ends. CDR3 nucleotide sequence: TGTGCCAGCAGTATGCCGCTAGCGATTAACTACAATGAGCAGTTCTTC. It yields the protein CASSMPLAINYNEQFF.